This T cell receptor (beta chain) was sequenced in a study of spatial heterogeneity in lung cancer. Time point: sample taken at primary tumor resection. Tumor, nontumor lung or frozen PBMC supplied whole RNA that was sequenced unsorted. The library protocol tagged each TCR cDNA with a unique molecular identifier. One entry per CDR3 protein results from TCRdb running MiXCR on the 5' RACE reads. The table lists several thousand distinct CDR3 sequences, roughly 16% of them singletons. This clonotype is medium-sized within its sample. This CDR3 spans 14 amino acids. Germline V gene sequence: CDR1 MDHEN, CDR2 SYDVKM. The V gene lost 8 bases and the J gene lost 6 bases, with 16 bases spanning the gap.

Specimen: normal lung tissue next to the tumor, collected at surgery. The receptor's source is a male donor with early-stage non-small cell lung cancer. The J gene is TRBJ2-2, the V gene TRBV28, with D possibly TRBD2 on 5 matching bases. CDR3 sequence (DNA): TGTGCCAGCCGAATATCGGGATCCGCCGGGGAGCTGTTTTTT. It encodes CASRISGSAGELFF.